Presented here are 7 T cell receptor beta chains from one specimen sequenced in a study of PD-L1 blockade in urothelial cancer. Time point defined: peripheral blood 6 weeks after treatment start. Some clones are missing from TCRdb's copy, which holds only in-frame ones; the method was immunoSEQ multiplex PCR. In the table there are about 48,000 clones, roughly 80% of which are singletons. Sequenced here: PBMCs, sampled around atezolizumab (anti-PD-L1) treatment. The receptors derive from a man between 65 and 79 years old with urothelial cancer.

The chain employs TRBV6-5 and TRBJ2-1, with D unclear. Trimming removed 4 bases from V and 6 bases from J, with 7 bases in between. The CDR3 runs to 12 residues. Per the germline V gene, CDR1 is MNHEY and CDR2 is SVGAGI. CDR3 loop: CASSSPGNEQFF. For the CDR3, the DNA is TGTGCCAGCAGTTCCCCGGGCAATGAGCAGTTCTTC.

This rearrangement joins TRBV5-4 to TRBJ2-1, with 7 bases aligning to TRBD2. After removal of 0 bases from V and 2 bases from J, the junction contained 5 bases not matched to a gene. The CDR3 runs to 16 residues. Germline CDR1 SGHNT, CDR2 YYREEE (reference sequence). In DNA form, the CDR3 reads TGTGCCAGCAGCTTGGTCGGGGGAGGGACCTACAATGAGCAGTTCTTC. Encoded protein: CASSLVGGGTYNEQFF.

This rearrangement joins TRBV30 to TRBJ1-2; TRBD1 might be the D (6 bases). There are 14 residues in the CDR3. V lost 1 base, J lost 8 bases, and 17 bases lay in between. Per the germline V gene, CDR1 is GTSNPN and CDR2 is SVGIG (reference sequence). The CDR3 DNA reads as TGTGCCTGGAGTGGAGAGGGGCTCCAGGGGGGCTACACCTTC. Translated: CAWSGEGLQGGYTF.

Only a few counts were recorded for this clone. This chain links TRBV29-1 with TRBJ2-7; D is perhaps TRBD1 (6 bases). Per germline, CDR1 SQVTM and CDR2 ANQGSEA. CDR3 size: 13 residues. V lost 3 bases and J lost 2, with 11 bases in between. The CDR3 nucleotides are TGCAGCGTTGAGACAGGTCTTGCCTACGAGCAGTACTTC. It specifies CSVETGLAYEQYF.

This chain joins TRBV5-5 and TRBJ1-1; no definite D call. Germline loops: CDR1 SGHKS, CDR2 YYEKEE (reference sequence). The CDR3 has 13 residues. Trimming removed 2 bases from V and 4 bases from J, with 9 bases in between. The CDR3 DNA reads TGTGCCAGCAGCTTCGGGGTAGGCACTGAAGCTTTCTTT. This codes for CASSFGVGTEAFF. Using reference TRBV5-5 and TRBJ1-1 for the parts outside the CDR3, the full variable domain is DAGVTQSPTHLIKTRGQQVTLRCSPISGHKSVSWYQQVLGQGPQFIFQYYEKEERGRGNFPDRFSARQFPNYSSELNVNALLLGDSALYLCASSFGVGTEAFFGQGTRLTVV.

The gene calls are TRBV9 and TRBJ2-3; 7 positions agree with TRBD1. The CDR3 runs 17 residues. The V and J ends lost 0 bases and 1 base, in that order; junction bases with no gene match: 8. Germline V gene lookup returns CDR1 SGDLS and CDR2 YYNGEE. The CDR3 DNA reads as TGTGCCAGCAGCGTAGTTGATACAGGGGTTCGCACAGATACGCAGTATTTT. It is translated as CASSVVDTGVRTDTQYF. Together with reference TRBV9 and TRBJ2-3, the CDR3 gives the full variable domain: DSGVTQTPKHLITATGQRVTLRCSPRSGDLSVYWYQQSLDQGLQFLIQYYNGEERAKGNILERFSAQQFPDLHSELNLSSLELGDSALYFCASSVVDTGVRTDTQYFGPGTRLTVL.

The count of this clone is one. The chain links TRBV5-8 to TRBJ2-7; D is uncertain. V lost 2 bases and J 3 bases, leaving 9 bases between the germline ends. Germline-derived CDR1 and CDR2 are SGHTS and YDEGEE. The CDR3 extends over 13 amino acids. In DNA form, the CDR3 reads TGTGCCAGCAGCTTTTCATCCGGCTACGAGCAGTACTTC. Translating gives CASSFSSGYEQYF.